This TCR beta chain was recorded in a study of blood T cells in healthy people across ages. V lost 0 bases, J lost 12 bases, and 11 bases lay in between. The CDR3 length is 11 residues. From germline, CDR1 is SQVTM and CDR2 ANQGSEA. For the second PCR, which ran for about 7 to 11 cycles, a sample-barcoded 5' primer and a J-beta primer mix were used. TCRdb recomputed calls from the 5' RACE reads with MiXCR, one row per CDR3 protein. The sample has 700,000 to 950,000 distinct CDR3 sequences, roughly 60% seen once. The sequenced sample consisted of blood. The TCR comes from a man under 40 in good health. The chain uses TRBV29-1 and TRBJ2-5, with D perhaps assigned TRBD1 or TRBD2 (5 bases each). CDR3 DNA: TGCAGCGTTGAAGACGAGGGGTACGAGTACTTC. It yields the protein CSVEDEGYEYF.